This entry features one T cell receptor beta chain sequence. TCRdb's copy holds only in-frame clones and misses some; the assay was immunoSEQ multiplex PCR. The sample holds about 480,000 clones; over 75% are singletons and the top ten take less than 2%. The data were taken from a study of blood T cell repertoires in COVID-19. Study information: Both acute and convalescent COVID-19 samples were obtained from the United States, Italy and Spain.

Germline CDR1 KGHDR, CDR2 SFDVKD. The V gene lost 4 bases and the J gene lost 6 bases, with 11 bases spanning the gap. The CDR3 sequence is 13 residues long. Sequencing was done on a sample of PBMCs or T cells enriched from blood (not recorded which). The TCR sequence derives from a woman aged 40 to 50 who had recovered from COVID-19. The rearrangement joins TRBV24-1 to TRBJ1-2; D gene uncertain. The CDR3 region is CATSDPDRDGYTF. DNA of the CDR3: TGTGCCACCAGTGACCCCGACCGGGATGGCTACACCTTC.